One sample yielded the 28 T cell receptor beta chains listed below, sequenced in a study of blood T cells in healthy people across ages. Then a second PCR, running roughly 7 to 11 cycles, was carried out with a sample-barcoded 5' primer and a J-beta primer mix. MiXCR was run by TCRdb on the 5' RACE reads, yielding one entry per CDR3 protein. The table has about 780,000 distinct CDR3 sequences, roughly 24% seen once. These sequences were also reported in another study, on T cells of mothers and their children.

Sequences were obtained from blood. All receptors derive from a boy aged 5-17 years in good health.

The gene calls are TRBV6-5 and TRBJ2-3, with 8 bases aligning to TRBD2. This CDR3 contains 13 residues. CDR1 and CDR2 from the germline V gene are MNHEY and SVGAGI. V lost 10 bases to trimming and J lost 8 bases; unmatched junction nucleotides: 11. The DNA for the CDR3 is TGTGCCACACACCGAACGGGAGGGGGTACGCAGTATTTT. Translating gives CATHRTGGGTQYF.

This clonotype was counted only a few times. The J gene is TRBJ2-1, the V gene TRBV27; 8 bases agree with TRBD1. With the DNA end fitting TRBJ2-5 better, the J assignment may be wrong. Germline V gene lookup returns CDR1 MNHEY and CDR2 SMNVEV (reference sequence). This CDR3 contains 14 residues. CDR3 in DNA: TGTGCCAGCAGCGGCGGCGGACAGGGCGGGACCCAGTACTTC. Translating it yields CASSGGGQGGTQYF.

The chain couples TRBV13 to TRBJ2-2; D not certain. Germline assignment: CDR1 PRHDT and CDR2 FYEKMQ (reference sequence). This CDR3 has 12 amino acids. Trimming removed 5 bases at V and 7 bases at J, with 8 bases between. CDR3 sequence reads: CASSVQGGELFF. As DNA, the CDR3 is TGTGCCAGCAGCGTCCAAGGCGGGGAGCTGTTTTTT.

The chain links TRBV5-5 to TRBJ2-1; 9 bases are shared with TRBD1. The CDR3 is 14 residues long. Germline lookup yields CDR1 SGHKS and CDR2 YYEKEE (reference sequence). V dropped 1 base and J dropped 9; count of bases not matched to a gene: 5. The CDR3 sequence is CASSLLGTGLEQFF. DNA for the CDR3: TGTGCCAGCAGCTTGCTTGGGACAGGGCTTGAGCAGTTCTTC.

The V gene is TRBV15, the J gene TRBJ2-3; D could derive from TRBD1 or TRBD2 (5 bases each). Germline V gene lookup returns CDR1 LNHNV and CDR2 YYDKDF (reference sequence). This CDR3 region has 15 residues. The ends were cut back, 5 bases at V and 0 bases at J, with 12 bases in the middle. CDR3 region: CATSAGTASTDTQYF. DNA of the CDR3: TGTGCCACCAGCGCCGGGACGGCTAGCACAGATACGCAGTATTTT. Based on the CDR3 plus reference TRBV15 and TRBJ2-3, the full variable domain is DAMVIQNPRYQVTQFGKPVTLSCSQTLNHNVMYWYQQKSSQAPKLLFHYYDKDFNNEADTPDNFQSRRPNTSFCFLDIRSPGLGDTAMYLCATSAGTASTDTQYFGPGTRLTVL.

This clonotype has a handful of counts. This rearrangement joins TRBV28 to TRBJ2-1; 13 nucleotides match TRBD2. Germline CDR1 is MDHEN and CDR2 is SYDVKM. V lost 3 bases and J lost 6; bases outside the gene matches: 5. CDR3 length equals 16 residues. CDR3 loop: CASSFRLAGGLNEQFF. The CDR3 DNA is TGTGCCAGCAGTTTTCGACTAGCGGGAGGCCTCAATGAGCAGTTCTTC.

J is TRBJ2-4 and V is TRBV25-1; 8 nucleotides align to TRBD1. V lost 4 bases to trimming and J lost 1 base; unmatched junction nucleotides: 6. CDR1 is MGHDK, CDR2 SYGVNS, per germline. The CDR3 loop spans 16 amino acids. CDR3 in DNA: TGTGCCAGCAGTGGATGGACAGGGCTGGCCAAAAACATTCAGTACTTC. Translation gives CASSGWTGLAKNIQYF.

This clonotype was observed a few times. The chain couples TRBV29-1 to TRBJ1-4, with TRBD1 matching over 7 bases. Germline CDR1 reads SQVTM; CDR2 reads ANQGSEA. This CDR3 contains 14 residues. V shed 6 bases, J shed 7 bases, and the junction held 11 bases outside the gene matches. The CDR3 loop reads CSVSQGRDGEKLFF. The CDR3 bases are TGCAGCGTCTCACAGGGGAGAGATGGTGAAAAACTGTTTTTT. Complete variable domain (other parts from reference TRBV29-1 and TRBJ1-4): SAVISQKPSRDICQRGTSLTIQCQVDSQVTMMFWYRQQPGQSLTLIATANQGSEATYESGFVIDKFPISRPNLTFSTLTVSNMSPEDSSIYLCSVSQGRDGEKLFFGSGTQLSVL.

This clonotype was seen ten or more times. This sequence joins TRBV7-8 and TRBJ1-4; D might be TRBD1 (5 bases). V lost 1 base and J lost 3, with 9 bases in between. The germline gives CDR1 SGHVS, CDR2 FQNEAQ. There are 15 residues in the CDR3. CDR3 loop: CASSLEGRSNEKLFF. The CDR3 nucleotides are TGTGCCAGCAGCTTAGAGGGGCGCTCTAATGAAAAACTGTTTTTT. Full variable domain (missing parts from reference TRBV7-8 and TRBJ1-4): GAGVSQSPRYKVAKRGQDVALRCDPISGHVSLFWYQQALGQGPEFLTYFQNEAQLDKSGLPSDRFFAERPEGSVSTLKIQRTQQEDSAVYLCASSLEGRSNEKLFFGSGTQLSVL.

This chain connects TRBV7-2 to TRBJ2-4; unclear D gene. Per germline, CDR1 SGHTA and CDR2 FQGNSA. This CDR3 is built from 17 residues. V lost 5 bases and J lost 0, with 17 bases in between. The CDR3 here is CASSVQRILIAKNIQYF. The CDR3 DNA follows: TGTGCCAGCAGCGTACAACGGATATTAATAGCCAAAAACATTCAGTACTTC. The complete variable domain, with remaining parts taken from reference TRBV7-2 and TRBJ2-4, reads GAGVSQSPSNKVTEKGKDVELRCDPISGHTALYWYRQSLGQGLEFLIYFQGNSAPDKSGLPSDRFSAERTGGSVSTLTIQRTQQEDSAVYLCASSVQRILIAKNIQYFGAGTRLSVL.

This clonotype was seen a handful of times. V is TRBV12-3 or TRBV12-4 and J is TRBJ2-5; no clear D gene. The ends were cut back, 6 bases at V and 2 bases at J, with 13 bases in the middle. The CDR3 extends over 14 amino acids. The CDR3 region has the DNA TGTGCCAGCAGCGACCTATTGTGGCAAGAGACCCAGTACTTC. Translation: CASSDLLWQETQYF.

The chain is built from TRBV3-1 and TRBJ2-5, with D perhaps matching TRBD2 (6 bases). The last part of the DNA fits TRBJ2-7 better; the J call may be wrong. In germline, CDR1 is LGHDT, CDR2 YNNKEL (reference sequence). The CDR3 sequence is 17 residues long. CDR3 region: CASSQDRRRGSSYEQYF. In DNA, the CDR3 is TGTGCCAGCAGCCAAGATCGGAGGCGGGGATCTTCCTACGAGCAGTACTTC.

The chain has TRBV27 and TRBJ1-1; TRBD1 matches at 7 bases. The CDR3 is made up of 14 amino acids. Germline values: CDR1 MNHEY, CDR2 SMNVEV (reference sequence). V shed 8 bases and J 2 bases; nucleotides not matched to a gene: 8. This CDR3 reads CASHTDRANTEAFF. CDR3 nucleotides: TGTGCCAGCCACACCGACAGGGCCAACACTGAAGCTTTCTTT.

The gene calls are TRBV12-3 or TRBV12-4 and TRBJ2-7; 7 bases line up with TRBD2. Trimming cost V 8 bases and J 4 bases; bases outside gene matches: 11. The CDR3 consists of 14 residues. The CDR3 DNA reads TGTGCCAGCTCCCCCCTGACTAGCAGATACGAGCAGTACTTC. This encodes CASSPLTSRYEQYF.

V usage is TRBV12-3 or TRBV12-4 and J usage is TRBJ1-4; 7 positions agree with TRBD1. The length of the CDR3 is 14 residues. V was pared by 6 bases and J by 7 bases, with 8 bases of the junction left unmatched. The CDR3 nucleotides are TGTGCCAGCAGCTTACAGGGGCCCCTTGAAAAACTGTTTTTT. Encoded protein: CASSLQGPLEKLFF.

The V and J genes are TRBV9 and TRBJ2-1; weak D call: TRBD1 (6 bases). V lost 2 bases to trimming and J lost 8 bases, with 20 bases between them. This CDR3 has 16 amino acids. Germline V lookup: CDR1 SGDLS, CDR2 YYNGEE. The CDR3 reads CASSVLLGAGVYEQFF. The CDR3 region has the DNA TGTGCCAGCAGCGTTTTGCTGGGGGCCGGTGTCTATGAGCAGTTCTTC.

The rearrangement links TRBV7-9 to TRBJ2-7, with D unclear. V lost 5 bases and J lost 1, with 9 bases in between. Per the germline V gene, CDR1 is SEHNR and CDR2 is FQNEAQ (reference sequence). The CDR3 is made up of 13 amino acids. The DNA for the CDR3 is TGTGCCAGCAGCCCCTGGCAATCCTACGAGCAGTACTTC. This gives the protein CASSPWQSYEQYF.

The rearrangement links TRBV18 to TRBJ2-5; a weak D match, TRBD2 (5 bases). The CDR3 consists of 14 residues. With 6 bases removed from V and 5 bases from J, the gap between germline ends came to 16 bases. Germline lookup yields CDR1 KGHSH and CDR2 LQKENI. CDR3 bases: TGTGCCAGCTCCCCGGGCAGGATAGCGGAGACCCAGTACTTC. Translating gives CASSPGRIAETQYF.

The gene calls are TRBV6-1 and TRBJ2-7; D tentatively reads TRBD1 or TRBD2 (5 bases each). CDR1 MNHNS and CDR2 SASEGT come from the germline V gene. Trimming left V 5 bases short and J 2 bases short, with 13 bases between. CDR3 length equals 14 residues. The CDR3 spells CASSNRDPTYEQYF. CDR3 DNA sequence: TGTGCCAGCAGTAACCGGGACCCCACCTACGAGCAGTACTTC.

This sequence joins TRBV15 and TRBJ2-4, with a weak D call TRBD1 (5 bases). CDR3 length: 18 residues. Between the trimmed V and J ends, which lost 0 bases and 0 bases, there was a span of 15 bases. CDR1 and CDR2 from the germline V gene are LNHNV and YYDKDF (reference sequence). CDR3: CATSRDRAGSLAKNIQYF. The CDR3 region has the DNA TGTGCCACCAGCAGAGATCGGGCAGGGTCATTAGCCAAAAACATTCAGTACTTC.

V is TRBV7-3 and J is TRBJ1-1; D remains unclear. Germline V gene lookup returns CDR1 SGHTA and CDR2 FQGTGA. The CDR3 consists of 13 residues. V dropped 4 bases and J dropped 5 bases, with 11 bases sitting between them. Here the CDR3 DNA reads TGTGCCAGCAGCTCCGACCTGGGGACTGAAGCTTTCTTT. This codes for CASSSDLGTEAFF.

This clonotype was recorded at least ten times. The chain has TRBV29-1 and TRBJ2-5; 8 bases are shared with TRBD2. The V and J ends lost 6 bases and 4 bases, in that order; junction bases with no gene match: 4. Germline lookup yields CDR1 SQVTM and CDR2 ANQGSEA. The CDR3 runs 12 residues. The CDR3 sequence: CSVSGLAETQYF. The CDR3 nucleotides are TGCAGCGTCTCAGGACTAGCAGAGACCCAGTACTTC.

This clonotype has more than one count but fewer than ten. J is TRBJ2-6 and V is TRBV7-9; D gene unclear. V lost 4 bases and J 9 bases, leaving 7 bases between the germline ends. The CDR3 totals 12 residues. Per germline, CDR1 SEHNR and CDR2 FQNEAQ (reference sequence). The CDR3 is CASSSQVNVLTF. CDR3 coding DNA: TGTGCCAGCAGCTCCCAGGTCAACGTCCTGACTTTC.

In DNA form, the CDR3 reads TGTGCCAGCAGCCTTACACCGTCGGGCCCCCCCAATGAGCAGTTCTTC. Translating it yields CASSLTPSGPPNEQFF. V is TRBV9 and J is TRBJ2-1; D gene uncertain. The CDR3 has 16 residues. The V gene's germline CDR1 is SGDLS and CDR2 YYNGEE. The V and J ends lost 4 bases and 6 bases respectively, with 20 bases between them.

This clonotype was seen more than once but under ten times. The CDR3 DNA follows: TGTGCCAGCAGCTGGGGACCGTATAGCAATCAGCCCCAGCATTTT. As protein: CASSWGPYSNQPQHF. The chain combines TRBV6-1 with TRBJ1-5; maybe TRBD1 (5 bases). This CDR3 comprises 15 residues. Germline V CDR1 and CDR2: MNHNS, SASEGT. Between the trimmed V and J ends, which lost 6 bases and 0 bases, there was a span of 12 bases.

This clonotype has just a few counts. This chain joins TRBV6-6 and TRBJ1-5; D gene uncertain. CDR3 length: 13 amino acids. The V gene lost 0 bases and the J gene lost 9 bases, with 9 bases spanning the gap. From germline, CDR1 is MNHNY and CDR2 SVGAGI (reference sequence). The CDR3 DNA reads as TGTGCCAGCAGTTACTCGGCAGTACGGCCCCAGCATTTT. Translating gives CASSYSAVRPQHF.

In its sample, this clonotype was seen a few times. This sequence joins TRBV27 and TRBJ2-2; TRBD2 matches 12 bases. The CDR3 loop spans 16 amino acids. CDR1 is MNHEY and CDR2 is SMNVEV in the germline V gene (reference sequence). V lost 5 bases to trimming and J lost 5 bases; unmatched junction nucleotides: 6. This CDR3 reads CASSGLAGGLTGELFF. The CDR3 DNA reads as TGTGCCAGCAGTGGTCTAGCGGGGGGGCTAACCGGGGAGCTGTTTTTT.

The chain links TRBV9 to TRBJ2-1; TRBD1 aligns across 8 bases. The DNA matches TRBJ2-7 better at its end, which makes the J call doubtful. CDR3 length: 14 residues. The germline CDR1 and CDR2 sequences are SGDLS and YYNGEE. CDR3: CASSSGQGIHEQYF. The CDR3, as DNA: TGTGCCAGCAGCTCCGGACAGGGCATCCACGAGCAGTACTTC.